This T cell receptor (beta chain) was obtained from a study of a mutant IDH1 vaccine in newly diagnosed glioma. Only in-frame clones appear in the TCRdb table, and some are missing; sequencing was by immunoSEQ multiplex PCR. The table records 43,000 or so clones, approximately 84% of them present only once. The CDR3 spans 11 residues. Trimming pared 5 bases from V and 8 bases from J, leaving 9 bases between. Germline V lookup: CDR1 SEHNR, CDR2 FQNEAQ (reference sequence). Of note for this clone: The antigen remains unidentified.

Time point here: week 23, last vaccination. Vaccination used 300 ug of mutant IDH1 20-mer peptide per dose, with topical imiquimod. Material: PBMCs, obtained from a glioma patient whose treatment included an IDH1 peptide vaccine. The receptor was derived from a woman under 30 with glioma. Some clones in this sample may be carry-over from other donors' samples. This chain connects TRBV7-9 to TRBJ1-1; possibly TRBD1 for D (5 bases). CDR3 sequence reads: CASSENREAFF. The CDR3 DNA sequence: TGTGCCAGCAGCGAGAACAGGGAAGCTTTCTTT.